The clone carrying this T cell receptor beta chain was picked up many times. An end of the junction does not agree with germline; a read error may underlie this. No patient had received any treatment before thyroid surgery. TCRdb re-processed the PCR reads through MiXCR. The sample contains tens of thousands of clones, less than 30% of which appear only once. This sample stems from a study of metastatic and nonmetastatic thyroid tumors. The CDR3 is 15 amino acids. CDR1 and CDR2 (germline): SSHAT, FNYEAQ (reference sequence). The chain uses TRBV7-7 and TRBJ2-2, with TRBD1 identical over 8 bases. Sequencing was done on a sample of blood. This clonotype was sampled from a female donor with papillary thyroid cancer or a benign thyroid nodule (not recorded which). Some clones in this sample may be carry-over from other donors' samples. Written as DNA, the CDR3 is TGTGCTAGCAGCGTCGACAGGGGCGCCCACGGGGAGCTGTTTTTT. Translating gives CASSVDRGAHGELFF.